This note documents a single T cell receptor (beta chain) sequence. This entry is derived from a study of blood T cell repertoires in COVID-19. The germline gives CDR1 GTSNPN, CDR2 SVGIG (reference sequence). The CDR3 covers 12 residues. V was shortened by 4 bases and J by 3 bases, with 4 bases between the two germline ends. Method: immunoSEQ multiplex PCR; TCRdb's copy keeps in-frame clones and lacks some. Among 350,000 to 400,000 clones listed, about 90% were seen once. The V and J genes are TRBV30 and TRBJ2-6; D not certain. The TCR sequence derives from a woman in her twenties or thirties who had recovered from COVID-19. Sequenced: PBMCs or T cells enriched from blood (not recorded which). DNA of the CDR3: TGTGCCTGGAATAGTGGGGCCAACGTCCTGACTTTC. It codes for CAWNSGANVLTF. The full variable domain, rest sourced from reference TRBV30 and TRBJ2-6, is SQTIHQWPATLVQPVGSPLSLECTVEGTSNPNLYWYRQAAGRGLQLLFYSVGIGQISSEVPQNLSASRPQDRQFILSSKKLLLSDSGFYLCAWNSGANVLTFGAGSRLTVL.